These 32 T cell receptor beta chains originate from one sample sequenced in a study of T-cell reconstitution after alpha-beta-depleted transplantation in children. Molecular barcoding with unique molecular identifiers was used for the TCRbeta library. TCRdb called the PCR reads again in MiXCR, with one record for every CDR3 protein. Among about 870,000 distinct CDR3 sequences listed, 16% were seen once. The sample was PBMCs, mostly from graft donor cells, taken 360 days after TCRalphabeta/CD19-depleted stem cell transplant. The source is a male patient younger than 18 who had a stem cell transplant for acute lymphoblastic leukemia, so the T cells may come from the graft donor.

Only one count was recorded for this clonotype. V usage is TRBV4-1 and J usage is TRBJ2-1, with 9 positions matching TRBD2. The V and J ends lost 3 bases and 6 bases, in that order; junction bases with no gene match: 12. The CDR3 extends over 17 amino acids. Germline CDR1 is MGHRA and CDR2 is YSYEKL. The CDR3: CASSHVAGGFQGNEQFF. CDR3 nucleotides: TGCGCCAGCAGCCATGTGGCGGGAGGGTTCCAAGGCAATGAGCAGTTCTTC.

This chain connects TRBV19 to TRBJ2-1, with 11 bases aligning to TRBD2. This CDR3 contains 17 residues. Looked up from germline, CDR1 is LNHDA and CDR2 is SQIVND (reference sequence). Trimming at V came to 2 bases and at J to 4 bases, leaving 7 bases not matched to a gene. CDR3 sequence reads: CASSISQTSGIYNEQFF. CDR3 bases: TGTGCCAGTAGTATATCCCAGACTAGCGGGATATACAATGAGCAGTTCTTC.

This clonotype was counted many times. The chain recombines TRBV12-3 or TRBV12-4 with TRBJ2-7, with D perhaps given as TRBD1 or TRBD2 (5 bases each). The length of the CDR3 is 16 residues. V was pared by 2 bases and J by 4 bases, with 18 bases between. The CDR3 loop is CASSLRGRRSSYEQYF. In DNA, the CDR3 is TGTGCCAGCAGTTTAAGGGGTAGGAGGTCCTCTTACGAGCAGTACTTC.

This rearrangement joins TRBV27 to TRBJ2-7, with D unclear. V lost 6 bases, J lost 0 bases, and 6 bases lay in between. The germline V gene encodes CDR1 MNHEY and CDR2 SMNVEV (reference sequence). The CDR3 has 12 amino acids. DNA of the CDR3: TGTGCCAGCAGGCCTAGCTCCTACGAGCAGTACTTC. Translating it yields CASRPSSYEQYF.

The chain combines TRBV14 with TRBJ2-2; D is uncertain. The ends were cut back, 5 bases at V and 1 base at J, with 8 bases in the middle. The V gene's germline CDR1 is SGHDN and CDR2 FVKESK. The length of the CDR3 is 14 residues. CDR3 bases: TGTGCCAGCAGCTATAGCTGGAACACCGGGGAGCTGTTTTTT. It specifies CASSYSWNTGELFF.

This chain uses TRBV5-1 with TRBJ2-7; 10 nucleotides agree with TRBD1. The junction had 7 bases not matched to a gene; V was cut back by 7 bases and J by 0 bases. The CDR3 is 15 amino acids. The germline V gene has CDR1 SGHRS and CDR2 YFSETQ. The CDR3 DNA reads TGCGCCAGCCGGGGACAGGGGAAGGGCTCCTACGAGCAGTACTTC. Its protein is CASRGQGKGSYEQYF.

The chain employs TRBV29-1 and TRBJ2-1; 7 positions match TRBD1. The CDR3 totals 14 residues. V trimming: 8 bases; J trimming: 5 bases; junction bases outside the gene matches: 12. Germline assignment: CDR1 SQVTM and CDR2 ANQGSEA. Here the CDR3 DNA reads TGCAGCACCCGAGACAGGGTCCTCGACAATGAGCAGTTCTTC. Translation gives CSTRDRVLDNEQFF.

This clonotype was counted a few times. The gene calls are TRBV12-3 or TRBV12-4 and TRBJ2-4; D assignment may be TRBD1 or TRBD2 (6 bases each). CDR3 size: 16 residues. Trimming removed 6 bases at V and 0 bases at J, with 15 bases between. CDR3 in amino acids: CASSPGAHVAKNIQYF. For the CDR3, the DNA is TGTGCCAGCAGCCCGGGGGCGCATGTAGCCAAAAACATTCAGTACTTC.

The count of this clonotype is one. The chain carries TRBV20-1 and TRBJ2-1; D remains ambiguous. This CDR3 has 13 amino acids. Per the germline V gene, CDR1 is DFQATT and CDR2 is SNEGSKA (reference sequence). The V and J ends lost 3 bases and 1 base respectively, with 7 bases between them. CDR3: CSARWGSYNEQFF. CDR3 in DNA: TGCAGTGCTAGGTGGGGATCCTACAATGAGCAGTTCTTC.

This clonotype showed up just a few times. The chain employs TRBV19 and TRBJ2-7, with TRBD1 matching over 8 bases. This CDR3 has 16 residues. J was trimmed by 4 bases and V by 3 bases; bases with no gene match: 11. In germline, CDR1 is LNHDA, CDR2 SQIVND (reference sequence). Here the CDR3 reads CASSIRGQGNVYEQYF. The CDR3 DNA reads as TGTGCCAGTAGTATCAGAGGACAGGGTAATGTATACGAGCAGTACTTC.

This clonotype occurred many times. The CDR3 DNA reads TGTGCCACCAGTAACCGGGACACGCAGTATTTT. Protein sequence: CATSNRDTQYF. V usage is TRBV24-1 and J usage is TRBJ2-3, with D perhaps TRBD1 or TRBD2 (5 bases each). The CDR3 is made up of 11 amino acids. V dropped 6 bases and J dropped 9 bases, with 9 bases sitting between them. Germline V gives CDR1 KGHDR, CDR2 SFDVKD.

This chain joins TRBV30 and TRBJ2-7, with D possibly being TRBD1 or TRBD2 (5 bases each). The V end was cut by 4 bases, the J end by 6 bases, with 16 bases between. This CDR3 has 13 residues. CDR1 is GTSNPN and CDR2 is SVGIG in the germline V gene (reference sequence). The chain's CDR3 is CAWTGRTQGEQYF. The DNA of the CDR3 is TGTGCCTGGACGGGTAGGACTCAGGGCGAGCAGTACTTC.

V is TRBV12-3 or TRBV12-4 and J is TRBJ2-3; TRBD1 or TRBD2 may be the D gene (6 bases each). This CDR3 spans 14 amino acids. Deletions cut 5 bases from V and 7 bases from J, with 16 bases between. The CDR3 spells CASSPRGRMYTQYF. CDR3 DNA sequence: TGTGCCAGCAGTCCCCGGGGGCGCATGTATACGCAGTATTTT.

This clonotype was counted a few times. The chain couples TRBV4-2 to TRBJ2-6; TRBD2 matches at 7 bases. The CDR3 spans 15 residues. The J segment lost 2 bases and the V segment lost 7 bases, leaving 5 bases of the junction unmatched. Germline-derived CDR1 and CDR2 are LGHNA and YNFKEQ. The chain's CDR3 is CASNRAGAGANVLTF. In DNA, the CDR3 is TGTGCCAGCAATCGGGCGGGAGCTGGGGCCAACGTCCTGACTTTC.

The gene calls are TRBV6-1 and TRBJ1-4; a possible D gene is TRBD1 (5 bases). Germline V gives CDR1 MNHNS, CDR2 SASEGT. The CDR3 has 16 residues. The ends were cut back, 2 bases at V and 6 bases at J, with 16 bases in the middle. In nucleotides, the CDR3 is TGTGCCAGCAGTGAATTAAGTGGGACGGCGGATGAAAAACTGTTTTTT. Translating gives CASSELSGTADEKLFF.

This clonotype was found many times. The chain uses TRBV7-2 and TRBJ2-7; TRBD1 matches at 7 bases. The trim removed 5 bases at V and 1 base at J, leaving 8 bases unmatched. Germline-derived CDR1 and CDR2 are SGHTA and FQGNSA. This CDR3 region has 15 residues. The CDR3: CASSRRGQDSYEQYF. CDR3 nucleotides: TGTGCCAGCAGCCGACGCGGACAGGATTCCTACGAGCAGTACTTC.

This clonotype has just a few counts. The rearrangement links TRBV6-6 to TRBJ2-3, with D perhaps matching TRBD1 or TRBD2 (5 bases each). The V gene lost 4 bases and the J gene lost 2 bases, with 7 bases spanning the gap. The CDR3 length is 13 residues. CDR1 is MNHNY and CDR2 is SVGAGI in the germline V gene (reference sequence). As DNA, the CDR3 is TGTGCCAGCAGTTGGGGACCCACAGATACGCAGTATTTT. Translation gives CASSWGPTDTQYF.

This clonotype was counted ten times or more. The V and J genes are TRBV12-3 or TRBV12-4 and TRBJ1-5; TRBD1 aligns across 8 bases. V shed 6 bases and J 5 bases; nucleotides not matched to a gene: 3. The CDR3 loop spans 13 amino acids. This CDR3 reads CASRTGGDQPQHF. CDR3 bases: TGTGCCAGCAGAACAGGGGGTGATCAGCCCCAGCATTTT.

The CDR3 nucleotides are TGTGCCAGCAGCCCCATCCTTCCGACTTCTGGGGCCAACGTCCTGACTTTC. Protein: CASSPILPTSGANVLTF. V and J are TRBV7-2 and TRBJ2-6; D is undetermined. Germline CDR1 reads SGHTA; CDR2 reads FQGNSA. Trimming stripped 5 bases from V and 1 base from J, with 15 bases between. The CDR3 contains 17 residues.

This clonotype has just a few counts. The CDR3 loop is CASSSASRERYEQYF. CDR3 coding DNA: TGCGCCAGCAGCTCCGCCTCGCGGGAGAGATACGAGCAGTACTTC. The chain combines TRBV5-1 with TRBJ2-7; 7 bases fit TRBD2. The trim removed 3 bases at V and 4 bases at J, leaving 10 bases unmatched. The CDR3 has 15 amino acids. The V gene's germline CDR1 is SGHRS and CDR2 YFSETQ.

The genes are TRBV20-1 and TRBJ1-2; perhaps TRBD1 as D (5 bases). V lost 3 bases and J lost 10, with 18 bases in between. Germline V gene sequence: CDR1 DFQATT, CDR2 SNEGSKA (reference sequence). This CDR3 contains 13 residues. The CDR3 DNA sequence: TGCAGTGCTAGCTGGGGGAGGTCAGTGGACTACACCTTC. Its translation: CSASWGRSVDYTF.

This clonotype was seen only a few times. The chain links TRBV28 to TRBJ2-2, with no clear D. Germline V gene lookup returns CDR1 MDHEN and CDR2 SYDVKM. This CDR3 comprises 13 residues. The V gene lost 6 bases and the J gene lost 3 bases, with 8 bases spanning the gap. This chain's CDR3 is CASSTPHTGELFF. The CDR3 region has the DNA TGTGCCAGCAGCACCCCGCACACCGGGGAGCTGTTTTTT.

The chain recombines TRBV6-1 with TRBJ2-3; the match to TRBD2 covers 15 bases. CDR3 length: 15 residues. V lost 7 bases and J lost 6; bases outside the gene matches: 5. Germline CDR1 reads MNHNS; CDR2 reads SASEGT. The CDR3 region is CASIQGTSGRDTQYF. DNA of the CDR3: TGTGCCAGCATCCAAGGGACTAGCGGGAGGGATACGCAGTATTTT.

This clonotype came up many times. The V and J genes are TRBV11-3 and TRBJ2-5, with D perhaps TRBD2 (7 bases). Germline V lookup: CDR1 SGHNT, CDR2 YENEEA. The CDR3 loop spans 13 amino acids. With 6 bases removed from V and 5 bases from J, the gap between germline ends came to 13 bases. The CDR3 region has the DNA TGTGCCAGCAGGGGCGGGGGCCAGGAGACCCAGTACTTC. This encodes CASRGGGQETQYF. The variable domain in full, completed from reference TRBV11-3 and TRBJ2-5, reads EAGVVQSPRYKIIEKKQPVAFWCNPISGHNTLYWYLQNLGQGPELLIRYENEEAVDDSQLPKDRFSAERLKGVDSTLKIQPAELGDSAVYLCASRGGGQETQYFGPGTRLLVL.

The chain couples TRBV30 to TRBJ2-1, with D perhaps TRBD2 (6 bases). With 0 bases removed from V and 3 bases from J, the gap between germline ends came to 9 bases. Germline V gene lookup returns CDR1 GTSNPN and CDR2 SVGIG (reference sequence). The CDR3 is 14 residues long. The CDR3 bases are TGTGCCTGGAGTGTACTAGCTATCTACAATGAGCAGTTCTTC. It translates to CAWSVLAIYNEQFF.

The chain carries TRBV9 and TRBJ1-1, with D possibly TRBD1 on 5 matching bases. V gave up 0 bases and J gave up 4 bases, with 10 bases separating them. The CDR3 is made up of 14 amino acids. From germline, CDR1 is SGDLS and CDR2 YYNGEE. CDR3 protein: CASSVGMGGTEAFF. DNA for the CDR3: TGTGCCAGCAGCGTAGGAATGGGGGGCACTGAAGCTTTCTTT.

The rearrangement uses TRBV27 and TRBJ1-5; D gene ambiguous. The CDR3 runs 14 residues. Germline loops: CDR1 MNHEY, CDR2 SMNVEV (reference sequence). Trimming removed 3 bases from V and 4 bases from J, with 10 bases in between. The CDR3 DNA reads as TGTGCCAGCAGTTTTTTTCGGGGAAATCAGCCCCAGCATTTT. It is translated as CASSFFRGNQPQHF.

This clonotype was detected only a few times. V and J are TRBV5-1 and TRBJ1-1; D possibly corresponds to TRBD1 (6 bases). CDR1 and CDR2 from the germline V gene are SGHRS and YFSETQ. The CDR3 is 15 residues long. Trimming removed 0 bases at V and 3 bases at J, with 12 bases between. For the CDR3, the DNA is TGCGCCAGCAGCTTGGACAGGGCGCGGGACACTGAAGCTTTCTTT. Translating it yields CASSLDRARDTEAFF.

The CDR3 bases are TGCAGTGCTCGCCCATACCACCTTAATGGCAATGAGCAGTTCTTC. Protein: CSARPYHLNGNEQFF. This chain connects TRBV20-1 to TRBJ2-1; no clear D gene. Trimming stripped 5 bases from V and 6 bases from J, with 20 bases between. Germline V gene lookup returns CDR1 DFQATT and CDR2 SNEGSKA (reference sequence). The CDR3 spans 15 residues.

The rearrangement uses TRBV29-1 and TRBJ2-1; unclear D gene. Germline V gene sequence: CDR1 SQVTM, CDR2 ANQGSEA. V lost 7 bases and J 3 bases, leaving 19 bases between the germline ends. The CDR3 covers 15 residues. The CDR3, as DNA: TGCAGCGCCCAAGGGCGGCAGGAGAACTACAATGAGCAGTTCTTC. This translates into CSAQGRQENYNEQFF.

This clonotype was counted between two and nine times. The chain joins TRBV25-1 to TRBJ1-1; D is possibly TRBD1 (6 bases). Germline V gene data show CDR1 as MGHDK and CDR2 as SYGVNS. Trimming left V 1 base short and J 4 bases short, with 13 bases between. The CDR3 consists of 15 residues. CDR3 protein: CASSEWDKRGTEAFF. The DNA of the CDR3 is TGTGCCAGCAGTGAATGGGACAAGAGGGGCACTGAAGCTTTCTTT.

Turning to this clonotype: Given a much more abundant clone one base away, this may be a read error. The CDR3 coding sequence is TGTGCCGTAAGACTAGCGGTGCCCCAGGGGTCTGAGCAGTTCTTC. Residues: CAVRLAVPQGSEQFF. This sequence joins TRBV10-3 and TRBJ2-1; 9 bases map to TRBD2. Germline V CDR1 and CDR2: ENHRY, SYGVKD. CDR3 length: 15 residues. J gave up 9 bases and V 11 bases, and 17 bases lay outside the gene matches.